The T cell receptor beta chain under discussion was sequenced for a study of shared clonotypes between healthy human individuals. Germline values: CDR1 MNHEY, CDR2 SMNVEV (reference sequence). Unmatched junction bases numbered 14, after V lost 5 bases and J lost 4 bases. The CDR3 consists of 16 residues. Study outcomes and limitations: The sharing of approximately 4.6% of naive CD4 clonotypes was seen across a handful of donors. The represented genetic and exposure-history diversity was limited by the small number of donors. Shared clonotypes across all four donors exceeded non-shared ones in generation probability.

On this clone itself: Its target is unknown.

How the authors handled the data: Junction-only immunoSEQ sequences carried no quality scores, so filtering differed. The repertoire was sequenced with immunoSEQ multiplex PCR; TCRdb's copy has only in-frame clones and lacks some. Clonal size and the V and J genes are those of that table, whereas D and trimming came from the DNA. Here the sample spans around 2,000,000 clones, roughly 95% being singletons. Naive CD8 populations comprised CD45RO-negative cells positively selected for CCR7, excluding terminally differentiated effector memory CD45RA+ cells. The specimen sequenced was naive CD8+ T cells sorted from blood. The V and J genes are TRBV27 and TRBJ2-7; 7 bases are a match to TRBD1. The origin of this receptor is a man between 18 and 35 years old in good health. The chain's CDR3 is CASSPSQGSIRYEQYF. The CDR3 DNA reads TGTGCCAGCAGTCCCTCACAGGGGTCAATACGGTACGAGCAGTACTTC.